A single count supports the clone carrying this T cell receptor (beta chain). This entry comes from a study of blood T cell repertoires in COVID-19. Study at large: COVID-19 samples from acute and convalescent phases originated in the United States, Italy and Spain. Sources were T cells, B-cell-depleted T cells, or PBMCs; the material itself was cDNA or gDNA.

Authors' analysis steps: Estimated nucleated cell counts came from reference gene primer amplification. Only in-frame clones appear in the TCRdb table, and some are missing; sequencing was by immunoSEQ multiplex PCR. That table gives V, J and clone size, and the DNA gave D and trimming. The data contain about 170,000 clones, approximately 85% of them singletons. Trimming removed 2 bases at V and 3 bases at J, with 9 bases between. The germline gives CDR1 MNHEY, CDR2 SVGAGI. The CDR3 is 14 residues long. The receptor was derived from a woman older than 75 with COVID-19, enrolled during active disease. The chain carries TRBV6-5 and TRBJ2-3; no definite D call. The sample consisted of peripheral blood. This CDR3 reads CASSYLGSTDTQYF. CDR3 coding DNA: TGTGCCAGCAGTTACCTCGGTAGTACAGATACGCAGTATTTT.